Listed here are 14 T cell receptor beta chains from one sample, sequenced in a study of T cells in Graves' hyperthyroidism and ophthalmopathy. Amplification targeted TCR beta CDR3 regions from RNA transcripts. TCR CDR3 regions were first amplified by RT-PCR with HTBI primers. One entry per CDR3 protein results from TCRdb running MiXCR on the multiplex PCR reads. The sample has 500,000 or so distinct CDR3 sequences; about 16% are singletons. Specimen: blood. The receptors shown here come from a young woman with Graves' ophthalmopathy.

This clonotype was seen ten or more times. This rearrangement joins TRBV6-1 to TRBJ2-7; D unresolved. V was pared by 4 bases and J by 4 bases, with 14 bases between. The CDR3 is made up of 14 amino acids. Germline values: CDR1 MNHNS, CDR2 SASEGT. The CDR3 loop reads CASSGGQPGYEQYF. The CDR3 DNA sequence: TGTGCCAGCAGTGGAGGTCAGCCAGGATACGAGCAGTACTTC.

This clonotype was observed many times. J is TRBJ2-1 and V is TRBV27; 12 bases agree with TRBD2. J was trimmed by 6 bases and V by 10 bases; bases with no gene match: 4. CDR3 length: 13 residues. CDR1 is MNHEY and CDR2 is SMNVEV in the germline V gene (reference sequence). The DNA for the CDR3 is TGTGCCACCCGACTAGCGGGAGTCAATGAGCAGTTCTTC. Amino acid sequence: CATRLAGVNEQFF.

Points on this clonotype: Relative to the germline gene, one junction end is altered; a read error may explain this. The chain carries TRBV2 and TRBJ2-1; D is undetermined. Germline V gives CDR1 SNHLY, CDR2 FYNNEI. This CDR3 comprises 14 residues. The CDR3 region is CASSRGFSYDEQFF. CDR3 nucleotides: TGTGCCAGCAGTAGAGGTTTTTCCTACGATGAGCAGTTCTTC.

The chain combines TRBV6-1 with TRBJ2-1; 9 bases match TRBD2. The CDR3 sequence is 15 residues long. V shed 3 bases, J shed 7 bases, and the junction held 7 bases outside the gene matches. Germline V gives CDR1 MNHNS, CDR2 SASEGT. CDR3 loop: CASSDPIAGENEQFF. CDR3 nucleotides: TGTGCCAGCAGTGATCCCATAGCGGGAGAGAATGAGCAGTTCTTC.

This clonotype has more than one count but fewer than ten. This chain links TRBV6-2 or TRBV6-3 with TRBJ2-5; 8 bases fit TRBD2. The V and J ends lost 8 bases and 5 bases, in that order; junction bases with no gene match: 7. Germline V CDR1 and CDR2: MNHEY, SVGEGT. This CDR3 has 13 residues. DNA of the CDR3: TGTGCCAGCGGACGGACTAGCTTGGAGACCCAGTACTTC. Translating gives CASGRTSLETQYF.

This clonotype was observed at least ten times. The genes are TRBV6-5 and TRBJ2-5, with TRBD2 matching 11 bases. V shed 3 bases and J 4 bases; nucleotides not matched to a gene: 10. Germline assignment: CDR1 MNHEY and CDR2 SVGAGI. The CDR3 is 17 amino acids. The CDR3 DNA reads as TGTGCCAGCAGTTATACTAGCGGGAGAGGAGAATTAGAGACCCAGTACTTC. Protein: CASSYTSGRGELETQYF.

This clonotype has more than one count but fewer than ten. The rearrangement uses TRBV28 and TRBJ2-1; tentatively, D is TRBD1 (5 bases). Germline values: CDR1 MDHEN, CDR2 SYDVKM. Between the trimmed V and J ends, which lost 0 bases and 0 bases, there was a span of 6 bases. The CDR3 is 15 amino acids. Written as DNA, the CDR3 is TGTGCCAGCAGTTTATGGGGGCGCTCCTACAATGAGCAGTTCTTC. Translating it yields CASSLWGRSYNEQFF.

This clonotype showed up many times. The chain joins TRBV10-3 to TRBJ2-5; 7 nucleotides line up with TRBD2. Germline values: CDR1 ENHRY, CDR2 SYGVKD. The CDR3 has 13 residues. Trimming removed 8 bases from V and 3 bases from J; junction bases left unmatched: 6. The CDR3 DNA sequence: TGTGCCATCCGGGGGAGGGCTGAAGAGACCCAGTACTTC. This gives the protein CAIRGRAEETQYF.

This clonotype was detected ten times or more. V is TRBV12-3 or TRBV12-4 and J is TRBJ2-2; 7 positions agree with TRBD2. The CDR3 sequence is 14 residues long. V lost 8 bases to trimming and J lost 3 bases; unmatched junction nucleotides: 6. The CDR3 nucleotides are TGTGCCAGCGGGGATCTAGCGGACACCGGGGAGCTGTTTTTT. Its protein product is CASGDLADTGELFF.

The V and J genes are TRBV18 and TRBJ2-3; no reliable D call. V shed 2 bases and J shed 0 bases, with 12 bases lying between them. Per the germline V gene, CDR1 is KGHSH and CDR2 is LQKENI. The CDR3 has 16 residues. The CDR3 reads CASSPSLIVSTDTQYF. CDR3 in DNA: TGTGCCAGCTCACCAAGTTTGATCGTTAGCACAGATACGCAGTATTTT.

The sample holds a few counts of this clonotype. This chain links TRBV3-1 with TRBJ1-2; D is unresolved. The germline CDR1 and CDR2 sequences are LGHDT and YNNKEL (reference sequence). The V end was cut by 6 bases, the J end by 2 bases, with 16 bases between. The CDR3 runs 15 residues. The CDR3 DNA follows: TGTGCCAGCAGGGGAAAAATGAGAGGAAACTATGGCTACACCTTC. Translating gives CASRGKMRGNYGYTF.

This clonotype was seen more than once but under ten times. The chain carries TRBV18 and TRBJ2-3, with 9 bases matching TRBD1. Germline-derived CDR1 and CDR2 are KGHSH and LQKENI. V dropped 2 bases and J dropped 3; count of bases not matched to a gene: 9. The CDR3 loop spans 17 amino acids. CDR3 region: CASSPREQGATTDTQYF. The CDR3 DNA reads TGTGCCAGCTCACCAAGGGAACAGGGGGCTACAACAGATACGCAGTATTTT.

This clonotype was observed many times. The CDR3 here is CASSLGGRGGDTQYF. CDR3 nucleotide sequence: TGTGCCAGCAGCTTAGGTGGCAGGGGCGGAGATACGCAGTATTTT. The V call is TRBV7-9, the J call TRBJ2-3; possibly TRBD1 for D (6 bases). V was shortened by 1 base and J by 5 bases, with 13 bases between the two germline ends. CDR3 length: 15 residues. From germline, CDR1 is SEHNR and CDR2 FQNEAQ (reference sequence). Complete variable domain (other parts from reference TRBV7-9 and TRBJ2-3): DTGVSQNPRHKITKRGQNVTFRCDPISEHNRLYWYRQTLGQGPEFLTYFQNEAQLEKSRLLSDRFSAERPKGSFSTLEIQRTEQGDSAMYLCASSLGGRGGDTQYFGPGTRLTVL.

This clonotype was observed a few times. This rearrangement joins TRBV5-4 to TRBJ2-2; no clear D gene. Germline V lookup: CDR1 SGHNT, CDR2 YYREEE (reference sequence). The CDR3 contains 16 residues. Between the trimmed V and J ends, which lost 0 bases and 1 base, there was a span of 10 bases. CDR3 in DNA: TGTGCCAGCAGCTTGGATCTACTAAGGAACACCGGGGAGCTGTTTTTT. This translates into CASSLDLLRNTGELFF.